The 18 T cell receptor beta chains presented below share a single source sample, sequenced in a study of cytomegalovirus exposure and HLA in healthy donors. Both 60 Vbeta primers and 13 Jbeta primers went into the PCR. Using immunoSEQ multiplex PCR, the repertoire was profiled, and TCRdb retains in-frame clones only, with some absent. The sample carries more than 65,000 clones, about 79% recorded once. What was sequenced was PBMCs. The receptor set was obtained from a female donor in good health and CMV-seronegative.

The rearrangement links TRBV7-9 to TRBJ2-1; D remains unclear. The V gene's germline CDR1 is SEHNR and CDR2 FQNEAQ (reference sequence). V dropped 0 bases and J dropped 0 bases, with 12 bases sitting between them. This CDR3 region has 17 residues. CDR3 protein: CASSLARNSSSYNEQFF. Here the CDR3 DNA reads TGTGCCAGCAGCTTAGCCCGCAATAGCAGCTCCTACAATGAGCAGTTCTTC.

This clone was counted a single time. This chain uses TRBV4-2 with TRBJ2-4; a weak D match, TRBD2 (5 bases). The germline V and J ends were trimmed by 0 bases and 3 bases, with 9 bases remaining between them. The CDR3 totals 15 residues. In germline, CDR1 is LGHNA, CDR2 YNFKEQ. The CDR3 loop reads CASSQELGVKNIQYF. The CDR3 DNA sequence: TGTGCCAGCAGCCAAGAGTTGGGAGTCAAAAACATTCAGTACTTC.

This rearrangement joins TRBV7-9 to TRBJ2-1; TRBD2 matches at 11 bases. In germline, CDR1 is SEHNR, CDR2 FQNEAQ (reference sequence). Trimming took 5 bases from V and 12 from J; bases not matched to a gene: 12. This CDR3 has 15 amino acids. The DNA of the CDR3 is TGTGCCAGCAGCCCTGGGGCTAGCGGGAGGACCGTGCAGTTCTTC. It yields the protein CASSPGASGRTVQFF.

This clone has only a few counts. The chain recombines TRBV5-1 with TRBJ1-6; D not certain. The germline gives CDR1 SGHRS, CDR2 YFSETQ. Trimming cost V 4 bases and J 7 bases, with 12 bases left between them. The CDR3 length is 14 residues. DNA of the CDR3: TGCGCCAGCAGCGAGTCTGCGGGAAATTCACCCCTCCACTTT. It yields the protein CASSESAGNSPLHF.

In DNA, the CDR3 is TGTGCCAGCAGCGTAGACGGGAGTGGCGAGCAGTACTTC. This sequence encodes CASSVDGSGEQYF. This sequence joins TRBV9 and TRBJ2-7; the D gene is possibly TRBD2 (6 bases). This CDR3 has 13 residues. V was shortened by 0 bases and J by 6 bases, with 10 bases between the two germline ends. The germline V gene encodes CDR1 SGDLS and CDR2 YYNGEE.

The count of this clone is one. The J gene is TRBJ2-5, the V gene TRBV7-2, with 7 bases matching TRBD2. V trimming: 5 bases; J trimming: 5 bases; junction bases outside the gene matches: 2. This CDR3 has 12 amino acids. Germline values: CDR1 SGHTA, CDR2 FQGNSA. The CDR3 sequence: CASSGGVETQYF. The CDR3 DNA is TGTGCCAGCAGCGGGGGGGTGGAGACCCAGTACTTC.

This chain links TRBV2 with TRBJ2-4; TRBD2 aligns across 8 bases. J was trimmed by 0 bases and V by 5 bases; bases with no gene match: 0. The CDR3 extends over 14 amino acids. The germline V gene has CDR1 SNHLY and CDR2 FYNNEI. For the CDR3, the DNA is TGTGCCAGCAGTAGCGGGGGAGCCAAAAACATTCAGTACTTC. Protein product: CASSSGGAKNIQYF. The full variable domain, rest sourced from reference TRBV2 and TRBJ2-4, is EPEVTQTPSHQVTQMGQEVILRCVPISNHLYFYWYRQILGQKVEFLVSFYNNEISEKSEIFDDQFSVERPDGSNFTLKIRSTKLEDSAMYFCASSSGGAKNIQYFGAGTRLSVL.

The chain joins TRBV2 to TRBJ2-3, with 9 bases aligning to TRBD2. Germline V gene data show CDR1 as SNHLY and CDR2 as FYNNEI. The CDR3 runs to 15 residues. V was clipped by 7 bases and J by 4 bases; unmatched bases: 9. This CDR3 reads CASKREAGGPDTQYF. The CDR3 nucleotides are TGTGCCAGCAAACGGGAGGCGGGAGGGCCAGATACGCAGTATTTT.

The count of this clone is one. The genes are TRBV7-2 and TRBJ1-1; D is uncertain. The length of the CDR3 is 17 residues. The germline gives CDR1 SGHTA, CDR2 FQGNSA. V lost 5 bases, J lost 1 base, and 20 bases lay in between. DNA for the CDR3: TGTGCCAGCAGCCCATTTATGTTCACGGGTACGAACACTGAAGCTTTCTTT. Amino acids: CASSPFMFTGTNTEAFF.

The chain recombines TRBV30 with TRBJ1-5, with 9 bases matching TRBD1. V lost 4 bases, J lost 4 bases, and 2 bases stayed unmatched. This CDR3 region has 13 residues. Germline V lookup: CDR1 GTSNPN, CDR2 SVGIG (reference sequence). CDR3 nucleotide sequence: TGTGCCTGGAACGACAGGGGGAATCAGCCCCAGCATTTT. This translates into CAWNDRGNQPQHF.

V usage is TRBV7-6 and J usage is TRBJ2-7; weak D call: TRBD1 (7 bases). Looked up from germline, CDR1 is SGHVS and CDR2 is FNYEAQ. The CDR3 extends over 14 amino acids. V lost 5 bases to trimming and J lost 4 bases, with 15 bases between them. CDR3 DNA: TGTGCCAGCAGCCGGGGGACAGAGGAGTACGAGCAGTACTTC. It translates to CASSRGTEEYEQYF.

The V call is TRBV4-1, the J call TRBJ2-1, with TRBD1 matching over 9 bases. The CDR3 is 17 amino acids. Germline V gene sequence: CDR1 MGHRA, CDR2 YSYEKL. V was clipped by 0 bases and J by 6 bases; unmatched bases: 9. As DNA, the CDR3 is TGCGCCAGCAGCCAAGATTTTACCGGGACAGGGATCAATGAGCAGTTCTTC. Residues: CASSQDFTGTGINEQFF.

The chain has TRBV5-1 and TRBJ2-7, with D unresolved. Germline V gene sequence: CDR1 SGHRS, CDR2 YFSETQ. The CDR3 covers 12 residues. V was shortened by 1 base and J by 6 bases, with 8 bases between the two germline ends. CDR3 DNA sequence: TGCGCCAGCAGCTTGACCCCAGGCGAGCAGTACTTC. It is translated as CASSLTPGEQYF.

The chain recombines TRBV19 with TRBJ1-1, with a possible D match to TRBD1 (6 bases). From germline, CDR1 is LNHDA and CDR2 SQIVND (reference sequence). Trimming took off 3 bases at V and 3 bases at J, with 14 bases between the two ends. The CDR3 has 15 residues. The chain's CDR3 is CASSMRGLRDTEAFF. In nucleotides, the CDR3 is TGTGCCAGTAGTATGCGGGGGCTGAGGGACACTGAAGCTTTCTTT.

The chain employs TRBV6-1 and TRBJ2-1, with 7 bases fitting TRBD1. The CDR3 runs 15 residues. Looked up from germline, CDR1 is MNHNS and CDR2 is SASEGT. Losses at the gene ends were 0 bases for V and 2 bases for J; bases not matched to a gene: 1. CDR3: CASSEAQGAYNEQFF. CDR3 nucleotide sequence: TGTGCCAGCAGTGAAGCTCAGGGGGCCTACAATGAGCAGTTCTTC.

The genes are TRBV13 and TRBJ1-2; D perhaps matches TRBD1 (5 bases). This CDR3 contains 11 residues. CDR1 is PRHDT and CDR2 is FYEKMQ in the germline V gene (reference sequence). V lost 2 bases to trimming and J lost 9 bases, with 7 bases between them. CDR3 protein: CASSLQGSYTF. As DNA, the CDR3 is TGTGCCAGCAGCTTACAGGGAAGCTACACCTTC.

The chain links TRBV9 to TRBJ1-4, with D tentatively TRBD1 (5 bases). The germline V gene encodes CDR1 SGDLS and CDR2 YYNGEE. CDR3 size: 15 residues. Trimming cost V 8 bases and J 0 bases, with 14 bases left between them. The CDR3 DNA reads as TGTGCCAGTCGCAGGGAGGAGGCAACTAATGAAAAACTGTTTTTT. Translation gives CASRREEATNEKLFF.

The chain links TRBV5-4 to TRBJ2-3; D is uncertain. The CDR3 runs 13 residues. Deletions cut 8 bases from V and 5 bases from J, with 15 bases between. Germline V gene lookup returns CDR1 SGHNT and CDR2 YYREEE (reference sequence). CDR3: CASSYSSGDTQYF. CDR3 coding DNA: TGTGCCAGTTCCTACTCATCAGGAGATACGCAGTATTTT.